One sample yielded the 15 T cell receptor beta chains listed below, sequenced in a study of OX40 agonist ivuxolimab in advanced cancers. Generated by immunoSEQ multiplex PCR, the TCRdb table keeps only in-frame clones and is missing some. The table records some 100,000 clones, around 90% of them present only once. This specimen was CD4+ or CD8+ T cells sorted from blood, taken in a trial of the OX40 agonist ivuxolimab. These receptor sequences come from an adult with an advanced solid tumor such as melanoma, head and neck, liver or kidney cancer.

This sequence joins TRBV7-9 and TRBJ1-4; D might be TRBD1 (5 bases). Germline CDR1 and CDR2: SEHNR and FQNEAQ (reference sequence). The CDR3 extends over 15 amino acids. Trimming removed 6 bases from V and 5 bases from J, with 16 bases in between. The DNA for the CDR3 is TGTGCCAGCAGTCCTAGGGGAGGGATAAATGAAAAACTGTTTTTT. Its protein product is CASSPRGGINEKLFF.

The V and J genes are TRBV19 and TRBJ1-2; TRBD1 agrees at 8 bases. Per germline, CDR1 LNHDA and CDR2 SQIVND (reference sequence). Trimming at V came to 4 bases and at J to 4 bases, leaving 5 bases not matched to a gene. The CDR3 extends over 14 amino acids. For the CDR3, the DNA is TGTGCCAGTAGTACTCCCCAGGGGGCCTATGGCTACACCTTC. Protein product: CASSTPQGAYGYTF. The whole variable domain, filled in from reference TRBV19 and TRBJ1-2, reads DGGITQSPKYLFRKEGQNVTLSCEQNLNHDAMYWYRQDPGQGLRLIYYSQIVNDFQKGDIAEGYSVSREKKESFPLTVTSAQKNPTAFYLCASSTPQGAYGYTFGSGTRLTVV.

With respect to this clone: Other nucleotide sequences from this sample produce the same CDR3. The CDR3 DNA follows: TGTGCCAGCAGCTTGGCCCGGGACAGGAGCACAGATACGCAGTATTTT. It yields the protein CASSLARDRSTDTQYF. The V gene is TRBV5-6, the J gene TRBJ2-3, with 8 positions matching TRBD1. The V segment lost 0 bases and the J segment 0 bases; nucleotides outside the gene matches: 3. Looked up from germline, CDR1 is SGHDT and CDR2 is YYEEEE. The CDR3 consists of 16 residues.

This chain connects TRBV7-2 to TRBJ2-7, with 10 bases identical to TRBD2. Germline loops: CDR1 SGHTA, CDR2 FQGNSA. V was pared by 4 bases and J by 7 bases, with 13 bases of the junction left unmatched. The CDR3 runs 16 residues. The CDR3 DNA reads as TGTGCCAGCAGCTACACTAGCGGGGCGGGCATGGGAGAGCAGTACTTC. Protein sequence: CASSYTSGAGMGEQYF.

The chain employs TRBV15 and TRBJ2-1; 10 bases match TRBD1. The germline V gene has CDR1 LNHNV and CDR2 YYDKDF (reference sequence). This CDR3 spans 15 amino acids. The V and J ends lost 3 bases and 10 bases, in that order; junction bases with no gene match: 9. CDR3: CATSRAGQGVREQFF. Here the CDR3 DNA reads TGTGCCACCAGCAGGGCTGGACAGGGGGTACGGGAGCAGTTCTTC.

The V and J genes are TRBV28 and TRBJ1-3; D may be TRBD1 (5 bases). Germline V gives CDR1 MDHEN, CDR2 SYDVKM. V was trimmed by 5 bases and J by 7 bases, leaving 18 bases between them. This CDR3 spans 15 amino acids. The CDR3 spells CASSAIQEARNTIYF. The DNA of the CDR3 is TGTGCCAGCAGTGCCATACAGGAGGCGAGGAACACCATATATTTT.

The chain uses TRBV19 and TRBJ2-5; tentatively, D is TRBD1 or TRBD2 (5 bases each). Germline lookup yields CDR1 LNHDA and CDR2 SQIVND (reference sequence). V lost 6 bases to trimming and J lost 1 base, with 12 bases between them. This CDR3 contains 14 residues. DNA for the CDR3: TGTGCCAGTAGCCCCGGGACGACCCAAGAGACCCAGTACTTC. This encodes CASSPGTTQETQYF.

The chain recombines TRBV11-2 with TRBJ1-1; no clear D. V dropped 2 bases and J dropped 6 bases, with 13 bases sitting between them. The germline CDR1 and CDR2 sequences are SGHAT and FQNNGV. This CDR3 comprises 14 residues. CDR3 nucleotide sequence: TGTGCCAGCAGCTTACGTTCGAACAACCCTGAAGCTTTCTTT. Encoded protein: CASSLRSNNPEAFF.

V is TRBV28 and J is TRBJ1-2; 7 bases align to TRBD1. CDR1 and CDR2 (germline): MDHEN, SYDVKM. V was clipped by 5 bases and J by 4 bases; unmatched bases: 4. The CDR3 is 13 amino acids. This CDR3 is CASSRTGLYGYTF. The CDR3 DNA sequence: TGTGCCAGCAGTAGGACAGGACTCTATGGCTACACCTTC.

The chain carries TRBV5-1 and TRBJ2-7; TRBD2 is a possible D gene (6 bases). V was clipped by 0 bases and J by 5 bases, with 18 bases between them. CDR3 length: 16 residues. The germline CDR1 and CDR2 sequences are SGHRS and YFSETQ. The CDR3 bases are TGCGCCAGCAGCTTGGAAGCAGGAAAGACTAGTGACGAGCAGTACTTC. Amino acid sequence: CASSLEAGKTSDEQYF.

The rearrangement links TRBV30 to TRBJ1-3; no firm D call. Trimming shortened V by 5 bases and J by 4 bases, and 9 bases separated the two germline ends. There are 12 residues in the CDR3. Germline values: CDR1 GTSNPN, CDR2 SVGIG (reference sequence). The CDR3 DNA reads as TGTGCCTGGGGGGTTATCGGAAACACCATATATTTT. Its translation is CAWGVIGNTIYF.

V is TRBV27 and J is TRBJ2-5; 9 nucleotides align to TRBD1. The germline gives CDR1 MNHEY, CDR2 SMNVEV (reference sequence). Trimming cost V 5 bases and J 5 bases; bases outside gene matches: 9. The CDR3 consists of 15 residues. As DNA, the CDR3 is TGTGCCAGCAGTCCACGGGACAGGGTCGTGGAGACCCAGTACTTC. Protein: CASSPRDRVVETQYF.

The V gene is TRBV7-9, the J gene TRBJ1-3, with D perhaps TRBD1 (5 bases). The CDR3 runs 15 residues. Trimming shortened V by 3 bases and J by 3 bases, and 12 bases separated the two germline ends. The germline V gene has CDR1 SEHNR and CDR2 FQNEAQ (reference sequence). CDR3 sequence: CASSFRGVVGNTIYF. In DNA, the CDR3 is TGTGCCAGCAGCTTTCGAGGGGTTGTTGGAAACACCATATATTTT.

This clone was recorded only once. The rearrangement links TRBV5-4 to TRBJ2-7, with D possibly TRBD1 on 5 matching bases. The V end lost 2 bases, the J end lost 2 bases, and 11 bases lay between the germline ends. This CDR3 has 14 amino acids. Germline CDR1 SGHNT, CDR2 YYREEE (reference sequence). CDR3 protein: CASSLQVPPYEQYF. The CDR3 nucleotides are TGTGCCAGCAGCTTACAGGTCCCCCCCTACGAGCAGTACTTC.

V gene TRBV18 combines with J gene TRBJ2-7; D gene uncertain. The CDR3 runs to 13 residues. Germline V CDR1 and CDR2: KGHSH, LQKENI. Trimming cost V 4 bases and J 4 bases, with 11 bases left between them. This chain's CDR3 is CASSLPTVYEQYF. The CDR3 coding sequence is TGTGCCAGCTCACTTCCGACCGTATACGAGCAGTACTTC. Full variable domain (outside the CDR3, taken from reference TRBV18 and TRBJ2-7): NAGVMQNPRHLVRRRGQEARLRCSPMKGHSHVYWYRQLPEEGLKFMVYLQKENIIDESGMPKERFSAEFPKEGPSILRIQQVVRGDSAAYFCASSLPTVYEQYFGPGTRLTVT.